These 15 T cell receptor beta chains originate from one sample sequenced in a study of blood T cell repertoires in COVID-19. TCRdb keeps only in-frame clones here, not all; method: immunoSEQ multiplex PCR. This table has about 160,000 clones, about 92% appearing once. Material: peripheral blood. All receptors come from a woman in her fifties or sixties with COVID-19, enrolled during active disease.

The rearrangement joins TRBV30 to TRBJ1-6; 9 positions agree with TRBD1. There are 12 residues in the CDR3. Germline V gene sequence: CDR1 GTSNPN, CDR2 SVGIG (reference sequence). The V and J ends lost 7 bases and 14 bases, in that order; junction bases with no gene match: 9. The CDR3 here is CALGDRVRTLHF. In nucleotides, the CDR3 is TGTGCCTTGGGGGACAGGGTGAGAACCCTCCACTTT.

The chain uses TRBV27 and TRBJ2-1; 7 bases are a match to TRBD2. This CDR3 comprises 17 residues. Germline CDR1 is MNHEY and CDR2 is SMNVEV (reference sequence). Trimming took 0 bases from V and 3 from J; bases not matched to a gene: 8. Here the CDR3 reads CASSLSRVGGYYNEQFF. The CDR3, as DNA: TGTGCCAGCAGTTTATCTAGAGTCGGGGGGTACTACAATGAGCAGTTCTTC.

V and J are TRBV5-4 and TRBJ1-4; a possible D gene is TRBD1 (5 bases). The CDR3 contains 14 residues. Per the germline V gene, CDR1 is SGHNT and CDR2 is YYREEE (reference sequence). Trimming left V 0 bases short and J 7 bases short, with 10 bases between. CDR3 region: CASSLVGAGEKLFF. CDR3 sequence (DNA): TGTGCCAGCAGCTTGGTAGGGGCTGGTGAAAAACTGTTTTTT. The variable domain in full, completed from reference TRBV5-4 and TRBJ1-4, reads ETGVTQSPTHLIKTRGQQVTLRCSSQSGHNTVSWYQQALGQGPQFIFQYYREEENGRGNFPPRFSGLQFPNYSSELNVNALELDDSALYLCASSLVGAGEKLFFGSGTQLSVL.

CDR3 amino acids: CASSLGGLSGSNIQYF. CDR3 nucleotide sequence: TGTGCCAGCAGCTTAGGAGGGCTCTCTGGGTCAAACATTCAGTACTTC. V usage is TRBV11-3 and J usage is TRBJ2-4; TRBD2 is a possible D gene (5 bases). Per germline, CDR1 SGHNT and CDR2 YENEEA. V lost 1 base, J lost 6 bases, and 16 bases lay in between. The CDR3 extends over 16 amino acids.

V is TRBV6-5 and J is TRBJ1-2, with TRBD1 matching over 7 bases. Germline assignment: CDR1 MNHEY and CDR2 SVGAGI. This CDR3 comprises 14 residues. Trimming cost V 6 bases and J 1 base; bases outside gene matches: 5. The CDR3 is CASSRDSFNYGYTF. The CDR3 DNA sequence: TGTGCCAGCAGCCGGGACAGTTTTAACTATGGCTACACCTTC.

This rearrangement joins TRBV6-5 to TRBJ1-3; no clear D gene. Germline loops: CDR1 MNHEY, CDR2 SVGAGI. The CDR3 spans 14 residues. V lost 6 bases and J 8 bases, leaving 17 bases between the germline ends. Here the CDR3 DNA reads TGTGCCAGCAGAAATACGCTAGGAGCGGACACCATATATTTT. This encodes CASRNTLGADTIYF.

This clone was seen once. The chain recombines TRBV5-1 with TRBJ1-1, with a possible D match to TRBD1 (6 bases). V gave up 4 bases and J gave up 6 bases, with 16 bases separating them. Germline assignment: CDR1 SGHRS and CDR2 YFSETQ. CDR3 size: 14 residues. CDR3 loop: CASSPDPTGSEAFF. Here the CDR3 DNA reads TGCGCCAGCAGCCCCGACCCCACAGGGTCTGAAGCTTTCTTT.

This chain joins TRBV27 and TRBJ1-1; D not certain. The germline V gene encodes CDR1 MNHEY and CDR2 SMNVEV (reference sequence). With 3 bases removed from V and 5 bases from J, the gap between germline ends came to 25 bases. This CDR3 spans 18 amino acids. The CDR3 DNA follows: TGTGCCAGCAGTTTCCACCGAGGAGGGCCGACTCGGGCGACTGAAGCTTTCTTT. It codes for CASSFHRGGPTRATEAFF.

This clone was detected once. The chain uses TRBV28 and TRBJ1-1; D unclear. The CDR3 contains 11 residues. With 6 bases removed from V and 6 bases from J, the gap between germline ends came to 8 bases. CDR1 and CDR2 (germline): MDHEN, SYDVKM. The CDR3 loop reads CASRSEAEAFF. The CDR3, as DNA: TGTGCCAGCAGATCAGAGGCTGAAGCTTTCTTT.

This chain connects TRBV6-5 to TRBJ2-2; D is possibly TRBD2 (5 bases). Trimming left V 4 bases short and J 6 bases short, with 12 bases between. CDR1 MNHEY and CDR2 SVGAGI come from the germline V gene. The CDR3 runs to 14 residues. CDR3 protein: CASSFRTVAGELFF. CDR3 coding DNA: TGTGCCAGCAGTTTCAGGACTGTCGCCGGGGAGCTGTTTTTT.

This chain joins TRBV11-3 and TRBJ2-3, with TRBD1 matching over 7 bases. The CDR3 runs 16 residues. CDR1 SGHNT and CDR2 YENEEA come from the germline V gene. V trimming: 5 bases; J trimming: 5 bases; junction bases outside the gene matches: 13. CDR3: CASSQAFDRVGDTQYF. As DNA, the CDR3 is TGTGCCAGCAGCCAGGCATTCGACAGGGTAGGAGATACGCAGTATTTT.

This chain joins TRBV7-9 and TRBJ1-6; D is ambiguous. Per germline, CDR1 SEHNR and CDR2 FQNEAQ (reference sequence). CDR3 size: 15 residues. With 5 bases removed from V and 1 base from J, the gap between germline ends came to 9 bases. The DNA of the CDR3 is TGTGCCAGCAGCCCCCGGGGTTCCTATAATTCACCCCTCCACTTT. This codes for CASSPRGSYNSPLHF.

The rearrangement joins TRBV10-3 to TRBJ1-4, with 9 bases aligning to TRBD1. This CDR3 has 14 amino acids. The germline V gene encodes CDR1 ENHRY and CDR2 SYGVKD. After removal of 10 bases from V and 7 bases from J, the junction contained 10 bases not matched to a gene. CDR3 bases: TGTGCCACCAAAGACCGGGACAGGGCTGAAAAACTGTTTTTT. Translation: CATKDRDRAEKLFF.

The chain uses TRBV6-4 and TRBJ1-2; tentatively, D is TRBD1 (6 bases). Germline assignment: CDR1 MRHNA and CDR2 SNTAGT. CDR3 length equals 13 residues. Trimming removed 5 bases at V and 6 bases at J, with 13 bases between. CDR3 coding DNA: TGTGCCAGCAGTCCAAACCAGGGGAATGGCTACACCTTC. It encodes CASSPNQGNGYTF.

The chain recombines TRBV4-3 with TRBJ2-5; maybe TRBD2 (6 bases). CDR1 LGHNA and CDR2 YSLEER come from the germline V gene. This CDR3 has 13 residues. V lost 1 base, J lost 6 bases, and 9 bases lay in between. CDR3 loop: CASSQGRGKTQYF. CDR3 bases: TGCGCCAGCAGCCAAGGGAGGGGAAAGACCCAGTACTTC.